These T cell receptor beta chains were read from a single sample in a study of glioma-infiltrating T cells after dendritic cell vaccination. TCRdb's copy holds only in-frame clones and misses some; the assay was immunoSEQ multiplex PCR. The table shows roughly 88,000 clones, with roughly 77% occurring only once. The material sequenced was blood, taken after dendritic cell vaccination. The origin of the receptors is a human donor with glioblastoma. CDR3s include the opening cysteine and the closing phenylalanine or tryptophan. A D gene is named only where the DNA matches it firmly. Clone size appears in some rows only: once, few, many, or a class for an expanded clone.

>TRBJ1-1|14|.|TRBD1|TRBV10-3
CAISGQGANTEAFF
TGTGCCATCAGTGGACAGGGGGCAAACACTGAAGCTTTCTTT
>TRBJ2-3|14|.|TRBD1|TRBV11-3
CASSPGQGSDTQYF
TGTGCCAGCAGCCCCGGACAGGGGTCAGATACGCAGTATTTT
>TRBJ2-5|18|.|.|TRBV25-1
CASSEFGRAGEVGETQYF
TGTGCCAGCAGTGAATTCGGTAGGGCCGGGGAAGTGGGAGAGACCCAGTACTTC
>TRBJ2-7|13|.|TRBD1|TRBV5-4
CASSWRQGYEQYF
TGTGCCAGCAGCTGGAGACAGGGCTACGAGCAGTACTTC
>TRBJ1-3|15|.|TRBD1|TRBV18
CASSSPDRAGNTIYF
TGTGCCAGCTCATCCCCGGACAGGGCTGGAAACACCATATATTTT
>TRBJ1-1|15|once|.|TRBV7-9
CASSPAGGSNTEAFF
TGTGCCAGCAGCCCCGCGGGGGGTTCGAACACTGAAGCTTTCTTT
>TRBJ2-5|14|.|.|TRBV4-2
CASSPLVGGRVKYF
TGTGCCAGCAGCCCATTGGTGGGGGGGCGAGTTAAGTACTTC
>TRBJ2-1|18|.|TRBD1|TRBV4-1
CASSPTRPTGGYYNEQFF
TGCGCCAGCAGCCCTACTAGGCCGACAGGGGGCTACTACAATGAGCAGTTCTTC
>TRBJ2-3|16|.|TRBD2|TRBV7-2
CASSSRLAGAADTQYF
TGTGCCAGCAGCTCCCGACTAGCGGGGGCAGCAGATACGCAGTATTTT
>TRBJ2-5|13|once|TRBD1|TRBV13
CASSNGTGGTQYF
TGTGCCAGCAGCAATGGGACAGGGGGGACCCAGTACTTC
>TRBJ2-7|16|.|.|TRBV19
CASSPRPGVNSYEQYF
TGTGCCAGTAGCCCCAGGCCCGGCGTCAACTCCTACGAGCAGTACTTC
>TRBJ1-2|16|.|TRBD1|TRBV19
CASSIGEDRRIYGYTF
TGTGCCAGTAGTATAGGGGAGGACAGGCGAATCTATGGCTACACCTTC
>TRBJ2-3|15|few|.|TRBV5-1
CASSLATPYTDTQYF
TGCGCCAGCAGCTTGGCTACTCCCTACACAGATACGCAGTATTTT
>TRBJ2-1|16|.|.|TRBV29-1
CSVEDHEDRAYNEQFF
TGCAGCGTTGAGGATCACGAGGACAGAGCCTACAATGAGCAGTTCTTC
>TRBJ2-5|17|.|TRBD2|TRBV7-9
CASSPRGERIEGETQYF
TGTGCCAGCAGCCCGCGGGGGGAGCGGATAGAAGGGGAGACCCAGTACTTC
>TRBJ1-4|15|.|.|TRBV19
CASSIGMGIVEKLFF
TGTGCCAGTAGTATCGGGATGGGGATCGTGGAAAAACTGTTTTTT
>TRBJ2-3|16|.|TRBD2|TRBV5-1
CASSLGGSGGTDTQYF
TGCGCCAGCAGCTTGGGTGGTAGCGGGGGCACAGATACGCAGTATTTT
>TRBJ1-2|14|.|TRBD1|TRBV4-2
CASSEPGQGYGYTF
TGTGCCAGCAGCGAACCGGGACAGGGATATGGCTACACCTTC
>TRBJ1-3|15|.|.|TRBV18
CASSPRDNSGNTIYF
TGTGCCAGCTCACCAAGGGACAACTCTGGAAACACCATATATTTT
>TRBJ1-1|16|.|.|TRBV7-9
CASSLVFGQGNTEAFF
TGTGCCAGCAGCTTAGTATTTGGGCAGGGAAACACTGAAGCTTTCTTT
>TRBJ1-3|15|.|TRBD1|TRBV9
CASSRTGTEGNTIYF
TGTGCCAGCAGCAGGACCGGGACAGAGGGAAACACCATATATTTT
>TRBJ1-2|12|once|.|TRBV7-8
CAGGDPQGVYTF
TGTGCCGGCGGGGACCCTCAGGGTGTCTACACCTTC
>TRBJ2-1|14|.|TRBD2|TRBV29-1
CSVDHGRAANEQFF
TGCAGCGTTGATCACGGGAGGGCCGCAAATGAGCAGTTCTTC
>TRBJ2-1|14|.|TRBD2|TRBV6-1
CASKGLAGYHEQFF
TGTGCCAGCAAGGGACTAGCGGGATACCATGAGCAGTTCTTC
>TRBJ2-3|15|.|TRBD2|TRBV27
CASSFRAGGTDTQYF
TGTGCCAGCAGTTTTAGGGCGGGGGGGACAGATACGCAGTATTTT